This T cell receptor (beta chain) was obtained from a study of cytomegalovirus exposure and HLA in healthy donors. Background on the study: Sequencing of about 179 million T cells in an earlier analysis found some 100 million unique TCR beta sequences. Of a few hundred genotyped donors, roughly 86% clustered with self-reported Caucasian donors.

Whole-study results and caveats: Later examination showed HLA-associated TCR beta chains had greater clonal expansion than equally common others. Fewer N-insertions (relative to the approximately 670-donor mean) were reportedly seen in an Asian-associated ancestry cluster in a later analysis.

The PCR was carried out with 60 Vbeta primers and 13 Jbeta primers. Clones were sequenced by immunoSEQ multiplex PCR, and TCRdb holds only the in-frame ones, with some missing. The table has some 87,000 clones, 60% to 85% seen once. CDR3 length: 20 amino acids. Per the germline V gene, CDR1 is MRHNA and CDR2 is SNTAGT. Trimming shortened V by 0 bases and J by 6 bases, and 27 bases separated the two germline ends. Worth noting for this clone: No antigen is known for it.

The origin of this receptor is a man younger than 30 in good health and CMV-seropositive. Sequenced material: PBMCs. The chain combines TRBV6-4 with TRBJ2-1; a weak D match, TRBD1 (5 bases). CDR3 sequence reads: CASSDSTTYYRSRGSNEQFF. CDR3 coding DNA: TGTGCCAGCAGTGACTCAACGACGTACTACAGGAGTCGTGGGTCCAATGAGCAGTTCTTC.